What follows are 17 T cell receptor beta chains derived from one specimen sequenced in a study of molecular identifiers for immune sequencing clone quantification (dated by TCRdb to about 2018). The method was PCR. The sample was run on an Illumina HiSeq 4000. TCRdb passed the public sequencing reads through fastp at Q25 and MiXCR, retaining productive beta sequences. Rows with a matching CDR3 protein are joined into one entry that keeps the most common DNA and genes. Here the sample has approximately 550,000 distinct CDR3 sequences; around a fifth occur a single time. The top ten hold 0.65% to 0.95% of the sample. The sample was naive CD8+ T cells from blood, with Jurkat cell RNA spiked in. The sample's cell subset or site label, decoded: FACS-sorted CD8+CD4-CCR7+CD45RA+ naive T cells. These receptors were obtained from a human donor in good health. Some libraries in this study had Jurkat cell RNA spiked in.

The sample holds many counts of this clonotype. The V call is TRBV7-6, the J call TRBJ2-7; 9 bases match TRBD1. Germline CDR1 is SGHVS and CDR2 is FNYEAQ. This CDR3 contains 15 residues. V lost 5 bases to trimming and J lost 7 bases; unmatched junction nucleotides: 12. DNA for the CDR3: TGTGCCAGCAGCATCTGCGACAGGGGGATGTGTGAGCAGTACTTC. As protein: CASSICDRGMCEQYF.

This chain connects TRBV11-2 to TRBJ2-7, with a possible D match to TRBD2 (6 bases). The CDR3 is 17 residues long. Trimming took off 5 bases at V and 7 bases at J, with 27 bases between the two ends. CDR1 and CDR2 (germline): SGHAT, FQNNGV. Here the CDR3 reads CASSPETLRYGGQEQYF. The CDR3 bases are TGTGCCAGCAGCCCCGAAACCCTTCGGTACGGAGGGCAGGAGCAGTACTTC.

Details on this clonotype: Relative to the germline gene, one junction end is altered; a read error may explain this. The V call is TRBV12-3 or TRBV12-4, the J call TRBJ2-1; possible D gene TRBD2, 7 bases. CDR3 length: 17 residues. CDR3 amino acids: CASSFSIYGGQFDEQFF. Here the CDR3 DNA reads TGCGCCAGCAGTTTTTCCATTTACGGGGGGCAGTTCGATGAGCAGTTCTTC.

This clonotype was observed a handful of times. The genes are TRBV6-2 or TRBV6-3 and TRBJ2-3; D unresolved. The germline V gene encodes CDR1 MNHEY and CDR2 SVGEGT. CDR3 length equals 17 residues. The V and J ends lost 2 bases and 2 bases respectively, with 17 bases between them. CDR3 in amino acids: CASSYDAGTDHTDTQYF. In DNA, the CDR3 is TGTGCCAGCAGTTACGACGCAGGAACAGACCACACAGATACGCAGTATTTT.

This clonotype was seen many times. This sequence joins TRBV7-9 and TRBJ1-1; the D gene is possibly TRBD1 (5 bases). This CDR3 has 14 residues. Germline CDR1 SEHNR, CDR2 FQNEAQ (reference sequence). The ends were cut back, 3 bases at V and 1 base at J, with 9 bases in the middle. CDR3: CASSFSGTNTEAFF. The CDR3 nucleotides are TGTGCCAGCAGCTTTTCCGGGACGAACACTGAAGCTTTCTTT.

This chain links TRBV6-2 or TRBV6-3 with TRBJ2-7; TRBD1 matches at 7 bases. The CDR3 runs 15 residues. Trimming cost V 1 base and J 0 bases; bases outside gene matches: 3. Germline values: CDR1 MNHEY, CDR2 SVGEGT. This CDR3 reads CASSYWDSPSYEQYF. CDR3 DNA: TGTGCCAGCAGTTACTGGGACAGCCCCTCCTACGAGCAGTACTTC.

This clonotype was counted ten times or more. The rearrangement joins TRBV5-6 to TRBJ2-7; 7 bases match TRBD2. Trimming cost V 4 bases and J 3 bases; bases outside gene matches: 13. Germline CDR1 is SGHDT and CDR2 is YYEEEE. The CDR3 has 16 residues. The CDR3 DNA is TGTGCCAGCAGCATGCCAGCGGGGAGAAGAGTCTACGAGCAGTACTTC. It encodes CASSMPAGRRVYEQYF.

Only a few counts were recorded for this clonotype. This could be a read error, since a much larger clone is one nucleotide away. The rearrangement joins TRBV4-1 to TRBJ1-5, with TRBD1 as a possible D gene (5 bases). This CDR3 spans 15 amino acids. In germline, CDR1 is MGHRA, CDR2 YSYEKL. CDR3 loop: CASSPGLYSNQPRHF. CDR3 coding DNA: TGCGCCAGCAGTCCGGGACTGTATAGCAATCAGCCCCGGCATTTT.

This rearrangement joins TRBV28 to TRBJ1-1; TRBD1 matches at 8 bases. CDR1 MDHEN and CDR2 SYDVKM come from the germline V gene. V gave up 5 bases and J gave up 10 bases; unmatched junction bases: 6. There are 12 residues in the CDR3. CDR3 residues: CASSPQGALAFF. CDR3 in DNA: TGTGCCAGCAGTCCCCAGGGGGCCTTAGCTTTCTTT.

This clonotype was picked up many times. This chain links TRBV12-3 or TRBV12-4 with TRBJ2-7; maybe TRBD1 (5 bases). Trimming pared 7 bases from V and 5 bases from J, leaving 18 bases between. The CDR3 is 14 residues long. DNA of the CDR3: TGTGCCAGCACCGGAGAGTACCAGGGCGACGAGCAGTACTTC. Protein sequence: CASTGEYQGDEQYF.

In its sample, this clonotype was seen many times. The V call is TRBV28, the J call TRBJ1-3, with TRBD1 as a possible D gene (6 bases). This CDR3 spans 14 amino acids. CDR1 MDHEN and CDR2 SYDVKM come from the germline V gene. V lost 5 bases, J lost 2 bases, and 10 bases lay in between. CDR3 DNA sequence: TGTGCCAGCAGTCCCCGGACAGCTGGAAACACCATATATTTT. Amino acid sequence: CASSPRTAGNTIYF.

The table lists this clonotype with a few counts. The rearrangement joins TRBV6-2 or TRBV6-3 to TRBJ2-7; TRBD1 might be the D (6 bases). The germline V gene encodes CDR1 MNHEY and CDR2 SVGEGT. Trimming took off 0 bases at V and 2 bases at J, with 11 bases between the two ends. This CDR3 region has 15 residues. DNA of the CDR3: TGTGCCAGCAGTTACTCCCAGGGGCTAACCTACGAGCAGTACTTC. Its translation is CASSYSQGLTYEQYF.

The chain links TRBV9 to TRBJ2-1; perhaps TRBD1 as D (6 bases). The V gene lost 2 bases and the J gene lost 3 bases, with 9 bases spanning the gap. This CDR3 spans 14 amino acids. Germline V gene lookup returns CDR1 SGDLS and CDR2 YYNGEE. Here the CDR3 reads CASSVGADYNEQFF. CDR3 DNA: TGTGCCAGCAGCGTGGGGGCAGACTACAATGAGCAGTTCTTC.

V usage is TRBV19 and J usage is TRBJ1-5; 9 bases match TRBD1. The CDR3 loop spans 15 amino acids. V was pared by 3 bases and J by 7 bases, with 7 bases of the junction left unmatched. Germline assignment: CDR1 LNHDA and CDR2 SQIVND (reference sequence). This CDR3 reads CASSMATGGGQPQHF. For the CDR3, the DNA is TGTGCCAGTAGTATGGCGACAGGGGGGGGACAGCCCCAGCATTTT.

CDR3 region: CASSVVGSGSLDTQYF. As DNA, the CDR3 is TGTGCCAGCAGCGTAGTTGGTAGCGGGAGTTTAGATACGCAGTATTTT. The rearrangement links TRBV9 to TRBJ2-3; TRBD2 matches 9 bases. Germline values: CDR1 SGDLS, CDR2 YYNGEE. CDR3 length: 16 residues. The ends lost 0 bases at V and 5 bases at J; junction bases unmatched: 7.

This clonotype was observed once. The V gene is TRBV9, the J gene TRBJ1-4, with D unclear. The CDR3 has 15 residues. Germline lookup yields CDR1 SGDLS and CDR2 YYNGEE. V shed 0 bases and J shed 0 bases, with 6 bases lying between them. As DNA, the CDR3 is TGTGCCAGCAGCGTAGGGTTTGCAACTAATGAAAAACTGTTTTTT. Encoded protein: CASSVGFATNEKLFF.

The J gene is TRBJ2-2, the V gene TRBV7-9; D not certain. From germline, CDR1 is SEHNR and CDR2 FQNEAQ (reference sequence). This CDR3 comprises 15 residues. V was clipped by 2 bases and J by 5 bases, with 12 bases between them. The CDR3 here is CASSLWVDSTGELFF. The CDR3 DNA is TGTGCCAGCAGCTTATGGGTCGATTCGACCGGGGAGCTGTTTTTT. Drawing the rest from reference TRBV7-9 and TRBJ2-2, the complete variable domain is DTGVSQNPRHKITKRGQNVTFRCDPISEHNRLYWYRQTLGQGPEFLTYFQNEAQLEKSRLLSDRFSAERPKGSFSTLEIQRTEQGDSAMYLCASSLWVDSTGELFFGEGSRLTVL.